The clone carrying this T cell receptor beta chain has a handful of counts. The antigen remains unidentified. The data are from a study of metastatic and nonmetastatic thyroid tumors. Across the whole study: From malignant and benign thyroid patients, repertoires in blood and in tumor or nodule tissue were compared.

Germline V gene sequence: CDR1 MDHEN, CDR2 SYDVKM. This CDR3 comprises 15 residues. V was shortened by 3 bases and J by 1 base, with 10 bases between the two germline ends. Before thyroid surgery, none of the patients had received any treatment. The study, taken as a whole, reports: Reportedly, malignant thyroid tumors had significantly higher TCR beta diversity than benign nodules, in blood and tumor.

In the authors' methods: CDR3 differences across clinicopathological groups were used to build a distant-metastasis classifier for papillary thyroid cancer. TCRdb redid the clone calls on the PCR reads using MiXCR. The V and J calls and clone size are TCRdb's, not the authors'. The sample lists approximately 32,000 clones, around 33% occurring once. The V gene is TRBV28, the J gene TRBJ1-5, with D uncertain. This sequence originates from a female donor with papillary thyroid cancer or a benign thyroid nodule (not recorded which). Some clones in this sample may be carry-over from other donors' samples. What was sequenced was tumor tissue. CDR3 bases: TGTGCCAGCAGTTTCTCGGACGGGAGCAATCAGCCCCAGCATTTT. Translation: CASSFSDGSNQPQHF.